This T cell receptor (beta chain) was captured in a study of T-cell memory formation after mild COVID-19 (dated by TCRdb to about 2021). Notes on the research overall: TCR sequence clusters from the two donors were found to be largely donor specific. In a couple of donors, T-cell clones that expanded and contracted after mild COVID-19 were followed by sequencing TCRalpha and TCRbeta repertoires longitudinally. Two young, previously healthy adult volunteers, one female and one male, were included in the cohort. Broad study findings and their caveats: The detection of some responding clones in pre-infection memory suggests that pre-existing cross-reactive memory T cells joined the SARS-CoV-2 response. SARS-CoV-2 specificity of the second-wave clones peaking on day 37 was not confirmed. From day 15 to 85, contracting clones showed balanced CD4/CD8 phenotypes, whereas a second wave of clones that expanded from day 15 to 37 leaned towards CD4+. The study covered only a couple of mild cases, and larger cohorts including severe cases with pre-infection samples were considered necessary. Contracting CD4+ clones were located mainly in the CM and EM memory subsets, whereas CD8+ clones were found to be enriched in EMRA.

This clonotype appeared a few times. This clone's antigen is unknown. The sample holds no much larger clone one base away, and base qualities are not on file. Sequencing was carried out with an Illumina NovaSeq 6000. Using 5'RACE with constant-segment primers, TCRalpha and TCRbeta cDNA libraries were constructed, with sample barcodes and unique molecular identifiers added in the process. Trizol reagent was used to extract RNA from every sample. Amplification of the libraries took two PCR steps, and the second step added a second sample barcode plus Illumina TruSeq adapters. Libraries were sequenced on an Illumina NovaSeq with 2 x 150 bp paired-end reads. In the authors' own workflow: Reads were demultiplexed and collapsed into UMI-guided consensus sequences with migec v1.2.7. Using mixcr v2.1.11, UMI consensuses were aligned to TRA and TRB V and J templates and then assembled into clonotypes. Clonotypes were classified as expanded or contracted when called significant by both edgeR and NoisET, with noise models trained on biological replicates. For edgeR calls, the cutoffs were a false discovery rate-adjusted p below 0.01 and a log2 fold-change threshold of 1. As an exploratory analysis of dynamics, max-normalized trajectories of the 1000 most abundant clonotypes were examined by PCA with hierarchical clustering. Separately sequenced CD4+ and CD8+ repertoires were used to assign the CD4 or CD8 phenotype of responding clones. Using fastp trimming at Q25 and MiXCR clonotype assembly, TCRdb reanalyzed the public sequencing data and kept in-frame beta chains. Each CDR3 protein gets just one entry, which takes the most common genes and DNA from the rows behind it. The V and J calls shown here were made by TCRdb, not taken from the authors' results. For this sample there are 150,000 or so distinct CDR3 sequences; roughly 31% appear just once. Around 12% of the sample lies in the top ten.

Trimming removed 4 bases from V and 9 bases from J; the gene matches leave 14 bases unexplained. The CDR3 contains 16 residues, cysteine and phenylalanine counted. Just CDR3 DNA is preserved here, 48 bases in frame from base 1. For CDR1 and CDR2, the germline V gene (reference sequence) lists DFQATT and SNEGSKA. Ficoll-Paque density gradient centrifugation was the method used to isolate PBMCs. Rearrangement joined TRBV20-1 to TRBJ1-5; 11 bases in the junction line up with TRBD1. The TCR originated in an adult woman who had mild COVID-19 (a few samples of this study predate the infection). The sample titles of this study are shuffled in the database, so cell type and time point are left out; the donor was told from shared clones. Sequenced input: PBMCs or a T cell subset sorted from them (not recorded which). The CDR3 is CSATRTGGDRVMPQHF. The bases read TGCAGTGCTACCCGGACAGGGGGCGACCGGGTCATGCCCCAGCATTTT.